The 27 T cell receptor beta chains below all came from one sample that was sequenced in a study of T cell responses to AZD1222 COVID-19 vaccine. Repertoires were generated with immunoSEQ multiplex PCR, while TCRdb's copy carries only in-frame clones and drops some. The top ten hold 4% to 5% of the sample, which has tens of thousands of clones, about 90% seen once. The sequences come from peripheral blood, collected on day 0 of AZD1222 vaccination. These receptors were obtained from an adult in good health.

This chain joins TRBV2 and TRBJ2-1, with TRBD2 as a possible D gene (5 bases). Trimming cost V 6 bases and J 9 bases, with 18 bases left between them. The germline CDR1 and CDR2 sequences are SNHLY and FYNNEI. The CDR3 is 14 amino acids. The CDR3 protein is CASRSDAEVGEQFF. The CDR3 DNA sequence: TGTGCCAGCAGATCAGACGCGGAGGTAGGTGAGCAGTTCTTC.

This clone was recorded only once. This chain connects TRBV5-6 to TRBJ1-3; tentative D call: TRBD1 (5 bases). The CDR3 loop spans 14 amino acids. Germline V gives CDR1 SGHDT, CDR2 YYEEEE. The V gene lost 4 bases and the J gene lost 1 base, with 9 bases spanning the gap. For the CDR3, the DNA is TGTGCCAGCAGCCTGACAGATTCTGGAAACACCATATATTTT. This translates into CASSLTDSGNTIYF.

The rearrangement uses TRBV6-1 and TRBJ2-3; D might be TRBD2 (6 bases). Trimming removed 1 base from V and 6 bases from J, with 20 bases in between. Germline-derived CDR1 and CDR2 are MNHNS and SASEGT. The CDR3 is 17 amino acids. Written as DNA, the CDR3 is TGTGCCAGCAGTGAAGGGGGGGACCGACTTTTCTGGGATACGCAGTATTTT. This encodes CASSEGGDRLFWDTQYF.

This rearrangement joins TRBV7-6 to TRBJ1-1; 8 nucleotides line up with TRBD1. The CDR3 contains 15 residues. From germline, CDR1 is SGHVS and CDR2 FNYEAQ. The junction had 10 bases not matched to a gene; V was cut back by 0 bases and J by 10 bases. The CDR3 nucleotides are TGTGCCAGCAGCTTAGCCGACAGGGGTCTTGGTCGAGCTTTCTTT. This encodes CASSLADRGLGRAFF.

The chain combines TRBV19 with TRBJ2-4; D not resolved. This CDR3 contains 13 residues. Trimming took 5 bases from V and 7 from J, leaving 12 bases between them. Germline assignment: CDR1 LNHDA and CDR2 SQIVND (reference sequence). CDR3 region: CASSVILGNIQYF. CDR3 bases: TGTGCCAGTAGTGTAATACTGGGGAACATTCAGTACTTC.

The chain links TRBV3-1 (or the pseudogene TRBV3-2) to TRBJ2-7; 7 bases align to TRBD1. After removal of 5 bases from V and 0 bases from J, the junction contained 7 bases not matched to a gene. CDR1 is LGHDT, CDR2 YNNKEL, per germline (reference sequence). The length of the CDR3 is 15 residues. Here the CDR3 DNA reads TGTGCCAGCAGCGGAGTATGGGACAGCTCCTACGAGCAGTACTTC. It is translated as CASSGVWDSSYEQYF.

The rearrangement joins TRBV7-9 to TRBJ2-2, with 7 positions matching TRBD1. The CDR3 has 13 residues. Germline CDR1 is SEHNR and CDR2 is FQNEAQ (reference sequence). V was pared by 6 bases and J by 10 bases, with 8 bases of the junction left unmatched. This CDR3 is CASRRTGREELFF. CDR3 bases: TGTGCCAGCAGACGGACAGGTAGAGAGGAGCTGTTTTTT.

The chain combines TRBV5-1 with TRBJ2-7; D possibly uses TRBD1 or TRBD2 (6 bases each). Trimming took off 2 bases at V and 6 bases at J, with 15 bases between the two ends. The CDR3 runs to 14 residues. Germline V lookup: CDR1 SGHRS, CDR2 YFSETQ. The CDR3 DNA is TGCGCCAGCAGCTTCATCGGGAGAGGGGGCGAGCAGTACTTC. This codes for CASSFIGRGGEQYF.

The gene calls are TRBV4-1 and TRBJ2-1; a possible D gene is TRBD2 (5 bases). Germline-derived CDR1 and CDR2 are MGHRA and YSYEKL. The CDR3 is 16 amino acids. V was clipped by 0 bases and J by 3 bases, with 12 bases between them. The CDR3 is CASSQDPGIYYNEQFF. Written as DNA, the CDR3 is TGCGCCAGCAGCCAAGATCCCGGGATATACTACAATGAGCAGTTCTTC.

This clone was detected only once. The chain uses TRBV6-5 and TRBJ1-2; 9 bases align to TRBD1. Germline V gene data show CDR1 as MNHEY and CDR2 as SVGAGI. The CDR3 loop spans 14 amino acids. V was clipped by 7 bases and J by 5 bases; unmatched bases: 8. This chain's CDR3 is CASKPGQGGYGYTF. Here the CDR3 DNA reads TGTGCCAGCAAGCCGGGACAGGGAGGGTATGGCTACACCTTC.

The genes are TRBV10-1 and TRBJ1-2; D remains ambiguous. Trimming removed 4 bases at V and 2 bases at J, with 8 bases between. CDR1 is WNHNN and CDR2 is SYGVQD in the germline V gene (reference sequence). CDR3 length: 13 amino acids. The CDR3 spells CASSGTDNYGYTF. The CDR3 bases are TGCGCCAGCAGTGGGACGGACAACTATGGCTACACCTTC.

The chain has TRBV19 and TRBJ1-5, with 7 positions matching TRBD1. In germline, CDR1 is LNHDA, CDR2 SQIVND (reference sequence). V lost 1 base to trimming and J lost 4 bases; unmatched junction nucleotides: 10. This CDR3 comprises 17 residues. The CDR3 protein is CASSIGPNGTVNQPQHF. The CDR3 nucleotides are TGTGCCAGTAGTATAGGGCCGAACGGGACAGTAAATCAGCCCCAGCATTTT. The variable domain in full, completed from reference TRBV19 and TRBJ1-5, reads DGGITQSPKYLFRKEGQNVTLSCEQNLNHDAMYWYRQDPGQGLRLIYYSQIVNDFQKGDIAEGYSVSREKKESFPLTVTSAQKNPTAFYLCASSIGPNGTVNQPQHFGDGTRLSIL.

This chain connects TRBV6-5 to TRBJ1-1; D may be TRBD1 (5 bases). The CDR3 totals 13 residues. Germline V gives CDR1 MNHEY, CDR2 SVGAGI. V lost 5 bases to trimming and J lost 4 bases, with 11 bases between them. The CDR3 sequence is CASSRGAGTEAFF. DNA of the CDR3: TGTGCCAGCAGTAGGGGCGCGGGCACTGAAGCTTTCTTT.

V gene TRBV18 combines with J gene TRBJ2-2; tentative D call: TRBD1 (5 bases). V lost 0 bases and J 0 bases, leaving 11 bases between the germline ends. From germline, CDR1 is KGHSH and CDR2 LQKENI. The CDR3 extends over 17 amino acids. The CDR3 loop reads CASSPPNRRANTGELFF. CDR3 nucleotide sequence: TGTGCCAGCTCACCACCAAACAGGAGAGCGAACACCGGGGAGCTGTTTTTT.

The CDR3 loop is CAISDGNTIYF. CDR3 coding DNA: TGTGCCATCAGTGACGGAAACACCATATATTTT. This sequence joins TRBV10-3 and TRBJ1-3; D unresolved. Germline assignment: CDR1 ENHRY and CDR2 SYGVKD. Trimming took off 3 bases at V and 4 bases at J, with 1 base between the two ends. The CDR3 is 11 amino acids.

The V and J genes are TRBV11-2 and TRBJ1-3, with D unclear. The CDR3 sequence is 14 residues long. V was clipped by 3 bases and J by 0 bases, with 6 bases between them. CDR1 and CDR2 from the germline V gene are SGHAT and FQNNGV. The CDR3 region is CASSFTASGNTIYF. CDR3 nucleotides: TGTGCCAGCAGCTTTACAGCCTCTGGAAACACCATATATTTT.

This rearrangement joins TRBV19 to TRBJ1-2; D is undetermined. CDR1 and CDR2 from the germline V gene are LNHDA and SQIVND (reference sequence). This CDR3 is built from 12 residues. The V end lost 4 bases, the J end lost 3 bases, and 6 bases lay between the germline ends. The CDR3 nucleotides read TGTGCCAGTAGTAATTATGACTATGGCTACACCTTC. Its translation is CASSNYDYGYTF. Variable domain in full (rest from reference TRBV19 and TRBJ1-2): DGGITQSPKYLFRKEGQNVTLSCEQNLNHDAMYWYRQDPGQGLRLIYYSQIVNDFQKGDIAEGYSVSREKKESFPLTVTSAQKNPTAFYLCASSNYDYGYTFGSGTRLTVV.

The CDR3, as DNA: TGCGCCAGCAGCTCTTCCGGGACATATGGCTACACCTTC. This sequence encodes CASSSSGTYGYTF. The chain carries TRBV5-1 and TRBJ1-2, with a weak D call TRBD1 (6 bases). V lost 3 bases and J 5 bases, leaving 11 bases between the germline ends. CDR1 SGHRS and CDR2 YFSETQ come from the germline V gene. The CDR3 runs to 13 residues. The full variable domain, its missing parts supplied by reference TRBV5-1 and TRBJ1-2, is KAGVTQTPRYLIKTRGQQVTLSCSPISGHRSVSWYQQTPGQGLQFLFEYFSETQRNKGNFPGRFSGRQFSNSRSEMNVSTLELGDSALYLCASSSSGTYGYTFGSGTRLTVV.

The CDR3 coding sequence is TGTGCCACCAGCAGAGGGACAGGGTCTAACTATGGCTACACCTTC. As protein: CATSRGTGSNYGYTF. The genes are TRBV15 and TRBJ1-2; 8 bases map to TRBD1. Germline CDR1 and CDR2: LNHNV and YYDKDF (reference sequence). The CDR3 is made up of 15 amino acids. V lost 1 base and J lost 0; bases outside the gene matches: 1.

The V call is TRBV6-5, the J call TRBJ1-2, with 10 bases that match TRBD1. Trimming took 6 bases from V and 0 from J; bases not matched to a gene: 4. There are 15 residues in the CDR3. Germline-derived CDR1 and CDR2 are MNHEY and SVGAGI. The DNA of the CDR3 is TGTGCCAGCAGCGACGGACAGGGGGCTAACTATGGCTACACCTTC. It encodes CASSDGQGANYGYTF.

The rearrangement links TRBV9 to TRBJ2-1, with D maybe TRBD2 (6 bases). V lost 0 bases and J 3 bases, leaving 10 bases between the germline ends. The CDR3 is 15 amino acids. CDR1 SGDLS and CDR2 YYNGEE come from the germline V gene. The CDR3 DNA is TGTGCCAGCAGCGTAGTTGGCGGGGTCTACAATGAGCAGTTCTTC. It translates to CASSVVGGVYNEQFF.

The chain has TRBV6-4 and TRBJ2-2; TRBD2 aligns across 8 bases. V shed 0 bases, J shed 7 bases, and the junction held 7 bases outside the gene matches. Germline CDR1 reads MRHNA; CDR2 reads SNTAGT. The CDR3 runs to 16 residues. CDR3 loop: CASSDSPEAGGGELFF. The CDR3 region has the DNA TGTGCCAGCAGTGACTCCCCAGAGGCGGGGGGCGGGGAGCTGTTTTTT.

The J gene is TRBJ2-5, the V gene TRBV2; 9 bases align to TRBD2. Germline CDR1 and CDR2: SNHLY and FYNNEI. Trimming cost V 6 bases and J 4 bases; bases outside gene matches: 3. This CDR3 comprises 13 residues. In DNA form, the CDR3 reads TGTGCCAGCAGCCGACTAGCGGTAGAGACCCAGTACTTC. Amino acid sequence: CASSRLAVETQYF.

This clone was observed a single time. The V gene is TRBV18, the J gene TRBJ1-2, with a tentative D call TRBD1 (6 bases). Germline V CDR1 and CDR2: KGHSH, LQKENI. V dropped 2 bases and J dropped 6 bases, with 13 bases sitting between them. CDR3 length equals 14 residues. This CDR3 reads CASSPEGRGDGYTF. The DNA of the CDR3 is TGTGCCAGCTCACCAGAAGGCAGGGGAGATGGCTACACCTTC. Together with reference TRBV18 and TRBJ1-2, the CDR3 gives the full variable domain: NAGVMQNPRHLVRRRGQEARLRCSPMKGHSHVYWYRQLPEEGLKFMVYLQKENIIDESGMPKERFSAEFPKEGPSILRIQQVVRGDSAAYFCASSPEGRGDGYTFGSGTRLTVV.

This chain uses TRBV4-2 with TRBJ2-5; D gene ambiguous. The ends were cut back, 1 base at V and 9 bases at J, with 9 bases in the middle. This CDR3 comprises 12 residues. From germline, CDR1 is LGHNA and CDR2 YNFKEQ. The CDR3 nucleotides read TGTGCCAGCAGCCAAGGGCACGACGCCCAGTACTTC. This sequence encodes CASSQGHDAQYF.

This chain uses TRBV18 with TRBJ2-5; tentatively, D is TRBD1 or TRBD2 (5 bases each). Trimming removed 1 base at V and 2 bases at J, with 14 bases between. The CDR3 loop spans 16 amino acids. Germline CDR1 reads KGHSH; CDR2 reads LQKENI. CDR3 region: CASSPRAAGRQETQYF. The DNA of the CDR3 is TGTGCCAGCTCACCACGGGCGGCAGGGAGACAAGAGACCCAGTACTTC.

The CDR3 is CASSLNQAYEQYF. In DNA, the CDR3 is TGTGCCAGCAGTTTAAATCAGGCTTACGAGCAGTACTTC. This chain joins TRBV12-3 or TRBV12-4 and TRBJ2-7; no clear D. The length of the CDR3 is 13 residues. V was cut by 2 bases and J by 4 bases, with 9 bases left in between.